This record covers a single T cell receptor beta chain. Antigen unknown. These data belong to a study of T cell responses to AZD1222 COVID-19 vaccine. Points from the study as a whole: Vaccine-associated CD4 TCRs spanned spike, dominant at 160-218 and 743-854. Most donors were white British and more were female, and clonal diversity was possibly underestimated. Only five or six AZD1222 recipients tested seropositive at baseline. Among spike-specific TCRs, nearly half reportedly target unmutated variant regions.

The data were produced by immunoSEQ multiplex PCR, yet TCRdb's version contains in-frame clones alone and is incomplete. The table records just under 150,000 clones, around 84% of them present only once. The CDR3 runs to 17 residues. This specimen was peripheral blood, taken 28 days after the second AZD1222 dose. This sequence originates from an adult who received the AZD1222 COVID-19 vaccine. This rearrangement joins TRBV21-1 to TRBJ2-2; TRBD2 is the table's D call, not checked against the DNA. TRBV21-1 is recorded as a pseudogene. CDR3 DNA: TGTGCCAGCAGCAAAGAGGGACTAGCGGGGGACACCGGGGAGCTGTTTTTT. Its translation is CASSKEGLAGDTGELFF.